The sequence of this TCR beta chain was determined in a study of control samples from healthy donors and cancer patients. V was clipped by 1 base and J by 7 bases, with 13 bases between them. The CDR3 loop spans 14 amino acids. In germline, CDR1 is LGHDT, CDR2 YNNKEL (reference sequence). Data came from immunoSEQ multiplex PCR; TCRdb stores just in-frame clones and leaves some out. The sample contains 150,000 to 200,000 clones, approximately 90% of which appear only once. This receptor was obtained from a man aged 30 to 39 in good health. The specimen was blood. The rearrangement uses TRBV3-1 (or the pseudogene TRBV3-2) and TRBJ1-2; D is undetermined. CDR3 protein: CASSQGRPGLGYTF. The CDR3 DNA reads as TGTGCCAGCAGCCAAGGTCGCCCCGGGCTTGGCTACACCTTC.